This TCR beta chain comes out of a study of blood T cells in healthy people across ages. The V and J ends lost 1 base and 2 bases, in that order; junction bases with no gene match: 2. CDR3 length: 14 amino acids. The germline gives CDR1 LNHNV, CDR2 YYDKDF (reference sequence). A sample-barcoded 5' primer and a J-beta primer mix were used in a second PCR of roughly 7 to 11 cycles. TCRdb itself ran the 5' RACE reads through MiXCR, one entry per CDR3 protein. The data show approximately 1,000,000 distinct CDR3 sequences, with under 55% seen just once and approximately 17% held by the top ten. The sample consisted of blood. The TCR comes from a woman aged 60-75 years in good health. The chain couples TRBV15 to TRBJ2-7; 7 positions match TRBD2. CDR3 residues: CATSRGGLAYEQYF. The CDR3 coding sequence is TGTGCCACCAGCAGAGGAGGACTAGCCTACGAGCAGTACTTC.